Each of the 18 T cell receptor beta chains below was sequenced from the same sample in a study of early T cells in non-severe SARS-CoV-2 infection. In TCRdb, the 5' RACE reads were re-called with MiXCR into one record per CDR3 protein. This table holds about 34,000 distinct CDR3 sequences, roughly 6% found once. Specimen: whole blood. All receptors come from an adult who was a healthcare worker with PCR-confirmed SARS-CoV-2 infection or an uninfected control (not recorded which).

The J gene is TRBJ1-5, the V gene TRBV20-1, with D uncertain. Trimming left V 4 bases short and J 1 base short, with 5 bases between. Germline loops: CDR1 DFQATT, CDR2 SNEGSKA (reference sequence). The CDR3 totals 12 residues. The CDR3 nucleotides read TGCAGTGCTACAACCAGCAATCAGCCCCAGCATTTT. Protein: CSATTSNQPQHF.

This clonotype was recorded a few times. The rearrangement links TRBV3-1 to TRBJ2-7, with D tentatively TRBD2 (6 bases). Germline CDR1 reads LGHDT; CDR2 reads YNNKEL (reference sequence). This CDR3 is 12 amino acids long. The ends were cut back, 3 bases at V and 4 bases at J, with 7 bases in the middle. The CDR3 loop is CASSQEGYEQYF. For the CDR3, the DNA is TGTGCCAGCAGCCAGGAGGGGTACGAGCAGTACTTC.

V is TRBV20-1 and J is TRBJ2-6; a weak D match, TRBD1 (6 bases). Per the germline V gene, CDR1 is DFQATT and CDR2 is SNEGSKA (reference sequence). V was pared by 3 bases and J by 4 bases, with 13 bases between. CDR3 length: 15 residues. This chain's CDR3 is CSASVRTAGANVLTF. The DNA for the CDR3 is TGCAGTGCTAGTGTCCGGACAGCCGGGGCCAACGTCCTGACTTTC.

This clonotype was counted a few times. The chain links TRBV30 to TRBJ1-5; no clear D gene. CDR1 and CDR2 (germline): GTSNPN, SVGIG (reference sequence). The CDR3 has 13 amino acids. The germline V and J ends were trimmed by 2 bases and 2 bases, with 7 bases remaining between them. The DNA for the CDR3 is TGTGCCTGGAGTTCGTCGGGCAATCAGCCCCAGCATTTT. It specifies CAWSSSGNQPQHF.

This clonotype is labeled as medium-sized. The chain is built from TRBV6-2 or TRBV6-3 and TRBJ1-1; D uncertain. Deletions cut 6 bases from V and 0 bases from J, with 2 bases between. CDR1 is MNHEY and CDR2 is SVGEGT in the germline V gene. This CDR3 has 11 residues. The CDR3 DNA reads as TGTGCCAGCAGAGTGAACACTGAAGCTTTCTTT. This translates into CASRVNTEAFF.

This clonotype has a handful of counts. The chain links TRBV27 to TRBJ2-3, with D perhaps matching TRBD2 (6 bases). The germline gives CDR1 MNHEY, CDR2 SMNVEV (reference sequence). V gave up 6 bases and J gave up 0 bases, with 16 bases separating them. The CDR3 is 16 residues long. CDR3 loop: CASRDRLGTSTDTQYF. CDR3 in DNA: TGTGCCAGCAGAGATCGACTAGGAACTAGCACAGATACGCAGTATTTT.

This clonotype was detected ten times or more. The V call is TRBV20-1, the J call TRBJ2-1; TRBD1 is a possible D gene (6 bases). Germline lookup yields CDR1 DFQATT and CDR2 SNEGSKA (reference sequence). Deletions cut 1 base from V and 5 bases from J, with 6 bases between. The CDR3 contains 12 residues. DNA of the CDR3: TGCAGTGCTAGAGCAGGGGACAATGAGCAGTTCTTC. Translating gives CSARAGDNEQFF.

This clonotype was found a few times. V usage is TRBV7-9 and J usage is TRBJ2-7, with no clear D. Germline CDR1 and CDR2: SEHNR and FQNEAQ (reference sequence). The length of the CDR3 is 15 residues. Trimming removed 0 bases from V and 0 bases from J, with 9 bases in between. CDR3 nucleotide sequence: TGTGCCAGCAGCTTAGCCCCCACCCTCTCCTACGAGCAGTACTTC. Residues: CASSLAPTLSYEQYF.

This clonotype has ten or more counts. The J gene is TRBJ2-5, the V gene TRBV7-2; 7 bases are a match to TRBD2. The CDR3 extends over 13 amino acids. CDR1 is SGHTA and CDR2 is FQGNSA in the germline V gene. V lost 4 bases and J lost 5; bases outside the gene matches: 4. Written as DNA, the CDR3 is TGTGCCAGCAGCTCAGCGGGGCAGGAGACCCAGTACTTC. Its translation: CASSSAGQETQYF.

The gene calls are TRBV2 and TRBJ1-2; D is perhaps TRBD1 (6 bases). V lost 10 bases, J lost 4 bases, and 16 bases lay in between. Germline CDR1 is SNHLY and CDR2 is FYNNEI. This CDR3 spans 13 amino acids. CDR3: CATWDNRSYGYTF. The CDR3 coding sequence is TGTGCCACCTGGGACAATCGAAGCTATGGCTACACCTTC.

By sample fraction, this clonotype is medium-sized (0.01 to 0.1%). The rearrangement uses TRBV18 and TRBJ2-3, with a possible D match to TRBD2 (5 bases). CDR1 KGHSH and CDR2 LQKENI come from the germline V gene. The ends were cut back, 0 bases at V and 1 base at J, with 5 bases in the middle. The CDR3 spans 14 residues. CDR3 DNA sequence: TGTGCCAGCTCACCACCGAGGGGCACAGATACGCAGTATTTT. Protein sequence: CASSPPRGTDTQYF.

The V call is TRBV4-3, the J call TRBJ2-2, with 10 bases aligning to TRBD1. V lost 4 bases to trimming and J lost 7 bases; unmatched junction nucleotides: 6. This CDR3 is built from 15 residues. Looked up from germline, CDR1 is LGHNA and CDR2 is YSLEER. The CDR3 bases are TGCGCCAGCAGCCTCCGGGACAGGGGTGGCGGGGAGCTGTTTTTT. It codes for CASSLRDRGGGELFF.

As regards this clonotype: A single base separates this from a much larger clone, so it may be a read error. The chain joins TRBV20-1 to TRBJ2-1; 8 bases align to TRBD2. The end of the DNA is better explained by TRBJ2-7, so the J call may be wrong. Looked up from germline, CDR1 is DFQATT and CDR2 is SNEGSKA (reference sequence). This CDR3 comprises 15 residues. The CDR3, as DNA: TGCAGTGCTAGAGGGCCGGCGGGGGGCACCGATGAGCAGTACTTC. As protein: CSARGPAGGTDEQYF.

There are many counts of this clonotype. This chain links TRBV5-4 with TRBJ2-3, with 11 bases lining up with TRBD2. This CDR3 is 19 amino acids long. V was pared by 0 bases and J by 6 bases, with 15 bases of the junction left unmatched. Germline CDR1 is SGHNT and CDR2 is YYREEE (reference sequence). Here the CDR3 reads CASSLGASGGPRIVDTQYF. CDR3 in DNA: TGTGCCAGCAGCTTGGGAGCTAGCGGGGGGCCTCGCATTGTCGATACGCAGTATTTT. The whole variable domain, filled in from reference TRBV5-4 and TRBJ2-3, reads ETGVTQSPTHLIKTRGQQVTLRCSSQSGHNTVSWYQQALGQGPQFIFQYYREEENGRGNFPPRFSGLQFPNYSSELNVNALELDDSALYLCASSLGASGGPRIVDTQYFGPGTRLTVL.

There are many counts of this clonotype. The genes are TRBV28 and TRBJ2-7; 9 bases map to TRBD1. Germline CDR1 MDHEN, CDR2 SYDVKM. V was clipped by 6 bases and J by 5 bases; unmatched bases: 11. The CDR3 sequence is 15 residues long. Here the CDR3 DNA reads TGTGCCAGCAGAGAGCCGGGACAGGGTTTCCACGAGCAGTACTTC. This sequence encodes CASREPGQGFHEQYF.

This clonotype was recorded many times. V gene TRBV13 combines with J gene TRBJ2-2; D gene uncertain. The ends were cut back, 6 bases at V and 1 base at J, with 9 bases in the middle. Germline V lookup: CDR1 PRHDT, CDR2 FYEKMQ (reference sequence). The CDR3 has 14 residues. CDR3 nucleotides: TGTGCCAGCAGTCACCCCTTGAACACCGGGGAGCTGTTTTTT. This codes for CASSHPLNTGELFF. Together with reference TRBV13 and TRBJ2-2, the CDR3 gives the full variable domain: AAGVIQSPRHLIKEKRETATLKCYPIPRHDTVYWYQQGPGQDPQFLISFYEKMQSDKGSIPDRFSAQQFSDYHSELNMSSLELGDSALYFCASSHPLNTGELFFGEGSRLTVL.

This clonotype was detected many times. The chain joins TRBV28 to TRBJ1-2; no reliable D call. CDR1 and CDR2 (germline): MDHEN, SYDVKM. V lost 5 bases and J 10 bases, leaving 20 bases between the germline ends. The CDR3 covers 14 residues. The CDR3 spells CASSPPSQVPFYTF. CDR3 coding DNA: TGTGCCAGCAGTCCCCCGAGCCAGGTCCCCTTCTACACCTTC.

This clonotype was counted at least ten times. V is TRBV7-9 and J is TRBJ1-6, with D unclear. The germline CDR1 and CDR2 sequences are SEHNR and FQNEAQ (reference sequence). V lost 5 bases, J lost 10 bases, and 12 bases lay in between. This CDR3 comprises 13 residues. The CDR3 is CASSVGSGSPLHF. CDR3 sequence (DNA): TGTGCCAGCAGCGTCGGTTCAGGATCACCCCTCCACTTT.